A single TCR beta chain is shown here with its context. The sample is drawn from a study of blood T cell repertoires in COVID-19. The CDR3 has 14 residues. Germline CDR1 and CDR2: MNHEY and SVGAGI. Trimming cost V 2 bases and J 2 bases, with 6 bases left between them. Clones were read by immunoSEQ multiplex PCR, and TCRdb kept only the in-frame ones, dropping some. The repertoire holds about 85,000 clones, with approximately 90% as singletons. The sequence came from a man in his forties or fifties with acute or convalescent COVID-19. This chain connects TRBV6-5 to TRBJ2-2; the D is unclear. Specimen: peripheral blood. The chain's CDR3 is CASSYGRNTGELFF. DNA of the CDR3: TGTGCCAGCAGTTACGGCAGAAACACCGGGGAGCTGTTTTTT.